Listed below are T cell receptor beta chains from one sample, sequenced in a study of CD8 T cells in Susac syndrome. TCRdb recomputed calls from the immunoSEQ multiplex PCR reads with MiXCR, one row per CDR3 protein. The profile shows over 150,000 distinct CDR3 sequences, 95% to 96% of them singletons. What was sequenced was CD4+ T cells from PBMCs. The receptors were gathered from a human donor with Susac syndrome. CDR3s include the opening cysteine and the closing phenylalanine or tryptophan. Fields, in order: CDR3 length, D gene, J gene, clone size, V gene, CDR3 DNA, CDR3 protein. The D gene is left open where the match is weak. Expanded clones are given a class, and other clones once, few, many or no size at all.

15 | TRBD1 | TRBJ2-5 | NA | TRBV24-1 | TGTGCCACCGGAGGACGGACAGGGGGTGAAGAGACCCAGTACTTC | CATGGRTGGEETQYF
12 | NA | TRBJ1-2 | NA | TRBV29-1 | TGCAGCGTCAGGGATTCTAACTATGGCTACACCTTC | CSVRDSNYGYTF
15 | TRBD1 | TRBJ1-1 | NA | TRBV14 | TGTGCCAGCAGCCAGAGGACAGGGAGTGTCACTGAAGCTTTCTTT | CASSQRTGSVTEAFF
14 | TRBD2 | TRBJ2-4 | once | TRBV18 | TGTGCCAGCTCTACCGGACTAGGGGTAGACATTCAGTACTTC | CASSTGLGVDIQYF
15 | NA | TRBJ2-7 | NA | TRBV3-1 | TGTGCCAGCAGCCCCAACCCAGCGGATCCCTACGAGCAGTACTTC | CASSPNPADPYEQYF
17 | TRBD2 | TRBJ2-1 | NA | TRBV7-2 | TGTGCCAGCAGCTTGCTAGCGGGGGCAAGCTCCTACAATGAGCAGTTCTTC | CASSLLAGASSYNEQFF
11 | NA | TRBJ1-1 | NA | TRBV28 | TGTGCCAGCAGCCACCGGACTGAAGCTTTCTTT | CASSHRTEAFF
14 | NA | TRBJ2-5 | NA | TRBV12-3/TRBV12-4 | TGTGCCAGCAATCTACAGGGGAGCGGGGAGACCCAGTACTTC | CASNLQGSGETQYF
15 | TRBD2 | TRBJ2-3 | NA | TRBV20-1 | TGCAGTGCCAAGACTAGCGGGGGCACCACAGATACGCAGTATTTT | CSAKTSGGTTDTQYF
13 | NA | TRBJ1-5 | NA | TRBV30 | TGTGCCTGGAGGGCGGCGGGGGGCCAGCCCCAGCATTTT | CAWRAAGGQPQHF
18 | TRBD1 | TRBJ2-1 | NA | TRBV6-2/TRBV6-3 | TGTGCCAGCAGACGCCACGCCCCCGGGACAGTTTCTTACAATGAGCAGTTCTTC | CASRRHAPGTVSYNEQFF
12 | NA | TRBJ2-5 | NA | TRBV5-4 | TGTGCCAGCAGCTTGGCCATGGGGACCCAGTACTTC | CASSLAMGTQYF
16 | NA | TRBJ1-1 | NA | TRBV5-6 | TGTGCCAGCAGCCGGACGCCCGGACAGACGAACACTGAAGCTTTCTTT | CASSRTPGQTNTEAFF
14 | TRBD2 | TRBJ2-3 | NA | TRBV20-1 | TGCAGTGCTTCTCTAGCGGGGGGGCCCAATTCGCAGTATTTT | CSASLAGGPNSQYF
12 | NA | TRBJ1-3 | NA | TRBV28 | TGTGCCAGCAATGAGAAGGGAAACACCATATATTTT | CASNEKGNTIYF
13 | NA | TRBJ2-1 | NA | TRBV30 | TGTGCCTGGAGTGGGAGTAACTCACACCGGCAGTTCTTC | CAWSGSNSHRQFF
14 | TRBD1 | TRBJ2-7 | NA | TRBV27 | TGTGCCAGCAGTCTCCGGGACAGGGCCCGCGAGCAGTACTTC | CASSLRDRAREQYF
13 | TRBD1 | TRBJ2-5 | NA | TRBV28 | TGTGCCACCTACCAGACAGGGGAGGAGACCCAGTACTTC | CATYQTGEETQYF
16 | NA | TRBJ1-5 | NA | TRBV5-1 | TGCGCCAGCAGCCCCGGAGAGGGTTCGAGCAATCAGCCCCAGCATTTT | CASSPGEGSSNQPQHF
13 | NA | TRBJ2-1 | NA | TRBV7-2 | TGTGCCAGCGGACCACGAGGTTACAATGAGCAGTTCTTC | CASGPRGYNEQFF
15 | NA | TRBJ2-1 | NA | TRBV3-1 | TGTGCCAGCAGCCCGAACTCGCGGGGTCAGAATGAGCAGTTCTTC | CASSPNSRGQNEQFF
14 | NA | TRBJ2-6 | NA | TRBV29-1 | TGCAGCGCGGGATCCTACTCTGGGGCCAACGTCCTGACTTTC | CSAGSYSGANVLTF
12 | NA | TRBJ2-7 | NA | TRBV7-2 | TGTGCCAGCAGCTTAAACATCTACGAGCAGTACTTC | CASSLNIYEQYF
14 | NA | TRBJ2-2 | NA | TRBV29-1 | TGCAGCGTGGATGGGACTTCGAACACCGGGGAGCTGTTTTTT | CSVDGTSNTGELFF
16 | NA | TRBJ2-1 | NA | TRBV3-1 | TGTGCCAGCAGCATGAAGACGATTACAGGGAACGGTGAGCAGTTCTTC | CASSMKTITGNGEQFF
13 | NA | TRBJ1-2 | NA | TRBV29-1 | TGCAGCGTTGAAGATCGAAGGGGTGATCGCTACACCTTC | CSVEDRRGDRYTF
15 | NA | TRBJ2-2 | NA | TRBV3-1 | TGTGCCAGCAGCCAAGTCGACGGCTGGGGTCGGGAGCTGTTTTTT | CASSQVDGWGRELFF
13 | NA | TRBJ2-2 | few | TRBV29-1 | TGCAGCGTTGGGGGAACGAACACCGGGGAGCTGTTTTTT | CSVGGTNTGELFF
15 | NA | TRBJ2-2 | once | TRBV27 | TGTGCCAGCAGTTTCCTTAGCGGAGTGAGCGGGGAGCTGTTTTTT | CASSFLSGVSGELFF
15 | TRBD2 | TRBJ2-1 | NA | TRBV12-3/TRBV12-4 | TGTGCCAGCAGCCGGACTAGCGGGAGGCCTAATGAGCAGTTCTTC | CASSRTSGRPNEQFF
14 | NA | TRBJ1-2 | NA | TRBV7-2 | TGTGCCAGCAGCGACGGGGTTGGAAGACGGGGCTACACCTTC | CASSDGVGRRGYTF
13 | NA | TRBJ1-4 | NA | TRBV5-4 | TGTGCCAGCAGCTTGCCCCAGGATGAAAAACTGTTTTTT | CASSLPQDEKLFF
13 | NA | TRBJ1-5 | NA | TRBV19 | TGTGCCAGTAGCGCAAATAGCAATCAGCCCCAGCATTTT | CASSANSNQPQHF
12 | NA | TRBJ2-2 | NA | TRBV5-1 | TGCGCCAGCAGCTTCGGGGGCGGGGAGCTGTTTTTT | CASSFGGGELFF
16 | TRBD1 | TRBJ2-3 | NA | TRBV4-2 | TGTGCCAGCAGCCAAGGGACAGGGGAGAGGACAGATACGCAGTATTTT | CASSQGTGERTDTQYF
15 | NA | TRBJ2-1 | NA | TRBV27 | TGTGCCAGCAGCCCCCGAAGAACGTCGGGCAATGAGCAGTTCTTC | CASSPRRTSGNEQFF
16 | TRBD2 | TRBJ2-6 | once | TRBV11-2 | TGTGCCAGCAGCTACGGCGGGACTAGGGATACCAACGTCCTGACTTTC | CASSYGGTRDTNVLTF
16 | NA | TRBJ1-1 | NA | TRBV30 | TGTGCCTGGAGTGTACGGCGGCAGATAATGAACACTGAAGCTTTCTTT | CAWSVRRQIMNTEAFF
15 | NA | TRBJ2-7 | NA | TRBV6-2/TRBV6-3 | TGTGCCAGCAGTTTGATGCGGGTTGGGGACTACGAGCAGTACTTC | CASSLMRVGDYEQYF
17 | TRBD1 | TRBJ1-4 | NA | TRBV4-2 | TGTGCCAGCGGAGAGGGTATCGGACAGGGTTTTATTGAAAAACTGTTTTTT | CASGEGIGQGFIEKLFF
16 | TRBD1 | TRBJ1-1 | NA | TRBV20-1 | TGCAGTGCTAGAGATGGGGACAGCCTAATGAACACTGAAGCTTTCTTT | CSARDGDSLMNTEAFF
13 | NA | TRBJ1-2 | NA | TRBV6-5 | TGTGCCAGCAGCCCTGACAGTTCTGCTGGCTACACCTTC | CASSPDSSAGYTF
16 | TRBD2 | TRBJ2-3 | NA | TRBV9 | TGTGCCAGCAGCGTTTCCAGCGGGAGGGGTACAGATACGCAGTATTTT | CASSVSSGRGTDTQYF
11 | NA | TRBJ1-1 | NA | TRBV19 | TGTGCCCCGGGGGAGGGCACTGAAGCTTTCTTT | CAPGEGTEAFF